The rows below give T cell receptor beta chains drawn from one sample of a study of T cell responses to AZD1222 COVID-19 vaccine. The assay was immunoSEQ multiplex PCR, and TCRdb's table has in-frame clones only and misses some. The sample carries 200,000 to 300,000 clones, approximately 93% recorded once. This specimen was peripheral blood, taken on day 0 of AZD1222 vaccination. These receptors were obtained from an adult in good health. Each CDR3 is given with its conserved first and last residue. A D gene is named only where the DNA matches it firmly. Clone size is stated in some rows and not others, as once, few, many or a class when expanded.

clone_size j_call v_call d_call cdr3_aa cdr3_nt
. TRBJ1-4 TRBV9 . CASSVGGPNEKLFF TGTGCCAGCAGCGTAGGAGGCCCCAATGAAAAACTGTTTTTT
. TRBJ1-5 TRBV21-1 . CASSKGEEGLVGNQPQHF TGTGCCAGCAGCAAAGGGGAGGAGGGGCTGGTCGGCAATCAGCCCCAGCATTTT
. TRBJ2-7 TRBV4-2 TRBD2 CASSRPGGVSASEQYF TGTGCCAGCAGCCGCCCCGGGGGGGTTTCGGCTAGCGAGCAGTACTTC
. TRBJ1-1 TRBV7-8 . CASSLHIEGSGNTEAFF TGTGCCAGCAGCTTACATATCGAGGGGTCGGGGAACACTGAAGCTTTCTTT
. TRBJ1-5 TRBV7-2 . CASSLRQLWPQHF TGTGCCAGCAGCTTAAGACAGCTTTGGCCCCAGCATTTT
. TRBJ1-2 TRBV5-1 . CASSWGLTESDGYTF TGCGCCAGCAGCTGGGGACTGACTGAAAGTGATGGCTACACCTTC
. TRBJ1-1 TRBV19 TRBD1 CASSAGQGYTEAFF TGTGCCAGTAGTGCGGGACAGGGGTACACTGAAGCTTTCTTT
. TRBJ2-6 TRBV10-3 . CAIGSGFGANVLTF TGTGCCATCGGGTCTGGGTTTGGGGCCAACGTCCTGACTTTC
. TRBJ1-1 TRBV23-1 . CASPPQKGPTEAFF TGCGCCAGCCCACCTCAGAAGGGCCCCACTGAAGCTTTCTTT
once TRBJ1-6 TRBV19 TRBD1 CASSIAGTANSPLHF TGTGCCAGTAGTATAGCCGGGACAGCTAATTCACCCCTCCACTTT
. TRBJ1-4 TRBV7-4 . CASSIKGVVNEKLFF TGTGCCAGCAGCATCAAGGGGGTAGTTAATGAAAAACTGTTTTTT
. TRBJ2-3 TRBV7-3 TRBD2 CASSTLAGGPGNTQYF TGTGCCAGCAGCACACTAGCGGGGGGGCCGGGAAATACGCAGTATTTT
. TRBJ2-2 TRBV5-6 . CASSLVGQGNTGELFF TGTGCCAGCAGCTTGGTTGGCCAAGGGAACACCGGGGAGCTGTTTTTT
once TRBJ2-5 TRBV7-2 TRBD1 CASSLVDRGQRGTQYF TGTGCCAGCAGCTTAGTGGACAGGGGGCAGCGGGGGACCCAGTACTTC
. TRBJ2-7 TRBV18 . CASSPNSPSSYEQYF TGTGCCAGCTCACCAAACAGTCCCAGCTCCTACGAGCAGTACTTC
once TRBJ1-2 TRBV18 . CASSHGTANYYGYTF TGTGCCAGCTCACATGGCACAGCAAATTACTATGGCTACACCTTC
. TRBJ1-5 TRBV19 . CASTFEADSNQPQHF TGTGCCAGTACCTTCGAGGCAGATAGCAATCAGCCCCAGCATTTT
few TRBJ1-5 TRBV20-1 . CSANERSRGSQPQHF TGCAGTGCTAATGAACGGTCCAGGGGTAGTCAGCCCCAGCATTTT
few TRBJ1-4 TRBV23-1 TRBD1 CASSQSGGGRAGDEKLFF TGCGCCAGCAGTCAATCAGGAGGGGGCCGGGCCGGTGATGAAAAACTGTTTTTT
. TRBJ1-4 TRBV18 . CASSNLGTAINEKLFF TGTGCCAGCTCGAATTTAGGGACCGCCATTAATGAAAAACTGTTTTTT
. TRBJ1-2 TRBV3-1/TRBV3-2 . CASSQDWRGYTF TGTGCCAGCAGCCAAGATTGGCGTGGCTACACCTTC
. TRBJ2-7 TRBV5-6 TRBD1 CASTLRPGGSYEQYF TGTGCCAGCACACTCAGACCAGGGGGTTCCTACGAGCAGTACTTC
. TRBJ2-4 TRBV3-1/TRBV3-2 . CASSPRGTKNIQYF TGTGCCAGCAGCCCCCGGGGAACAAAAAACATTCAGTACTTC
. TRBJ2-7 TRBV24-1 TRBD1 CATSDTGTGAYEQYF TGTGCCACCAGTGACACCGGGACAGGGGCCTACGAGCAGTACTTC
. TRBJ2-2 TRBV6-5 TRBD1 CASKKGQGVTGELFF TGTGCCAGCAAGAAGGGACAGGGCGTAACCGGGGAGCTGTTTTTT
. TRBJ1-5 TRBV2 TRBD1 CASSAFGTGVQPQHF TGTGCCAGCAGCGCCTTCGGGACAGGGGTTCAGCCCCAGCATTTT
. TRBJ2-2 TRBV18 . CASSPQGAGELFF TGTGCCAGCTCACCACAGGGGGCCGGGGAGCTGTTTTTT
. TRBJ2-6 TRBV28 . CASSLDGTLLGGANVLTF TGTGCCAGCAGTTTAGACGGGACACTCCTAGGTGGGGCCAACGTCCTGACTTTC
. TRBJ1-3 TRBV9 . CASSAGGGSGNTIYF TGTGCCAGCAGCGCGGGGGGAGGGTCAGGAAACACCATATATTTT
. TRBJ2-3 TRBV10-3 . CAIGGGDSTDTQYF TGTGCCATAGGAGGGGGGGATTCGACGGATACGCAGTATTTT
. TRBJ1-6 TRBV7-9 . CASSLEGDSPLHF TGTGCCAGCAGCTTAGAGGGGGACTCACCCCTCCACTTT
. TRBJ1-5 TRBV29-1 . CSVVTDGDQPQHF TGCAGCGTTGTGACAGATGGCGATCAGCCCCAGCATTTT
. TRBJ2-7 TRBV3-1/TRBV3-2 . CAGTTVSSYEQYF TGTGCCGGCACCACGGTGAGCTCCTACGAGCAGTACTTC
. TRBJ2-4 TRBV15 . CATSREPPRVFKNIQYF TGTGCCACCAGCAGAGAACCGCCCAGGGTATTCAAAAACATTCAGTACTTC
. TRBJ2-1 TRBV7-2 . CASSPEAVAYNEQFF TGTGCCAGCAGCCCCGAGGCAGTCGCTTACAATGAGCAGTTCTTC
. TRBJ1-6 TRBV19 TRBD1 CASTIQGLGTPLHF TGTGCCAGTACCATACAGGGGTTAGGAACACCCCTCCACTTT
. TRBJ2-2 TRBV28 TRBD2 CASSLVSGGNTGELFF TGTGCCAGCAGTTTAGTAAGCGGGGGGAACACCGGGGAGCTGTTTTTT
. TRBJ1-4 TRBV20-1 . CSASRSNEKLFF TGCAGTGCTAGTAGGTCAAATGAAAAACTGTTTTTT
. TRBJ2-5 TRBV2 TRBD2 CASSEVSGGAWETQYF TGTGCCAGCAGTGAAGTTAGCGGGGGGGCCTGGGAGACCCAGTACTTC